This entry lists 30 T cell receptor beta chains sequenced from one sample in a study of T-cell reconstitution after alpha-beta-depleted transplantation in children. A library of TCRbeta sequences, prepared with unique molecular identifiers, was generated. TCRdb analysed the PCR reads with MiXCR anew, one entry per CDR3 protein. This sample yields hundreds of thousands of distinct CDR3 sequences, of which 11% are seen a single time; 23% belongs to the top ten. The sample was peripheral blood, taken 180 days after TCRalphabeta/CD19-depleted stem cell transplant. Source of these receptors: a male patient aged 2-15 years who had a stem cell transplant for chronic granulomatous disease, so the T cells may come from the graft donor.

This rearrangement joins TRBV18 to TRBJ2-7; D remains ambiguous. Germline CDR1 reads KGHSH; CDR2 reads LQKENI. Trimming took off 2 bases at V and 5 bases at J, with 10 bases between the two ends. CDR3 length: 13 residues. CDR3 nucleotides: TGTGCCAGCTCACCATCCCTAAGGCACGAGCAGTACTTC. This translates into CASSPSLRHEQYF.

This clonotype has at least ten counts. V and J are TRBV3-1 and TRBJ2-7, with a weak D call TRBD2 (6 bases). Trimming removed 1 base from V and 3 bases from J, with 13 bases in between. This CDR3 spans 15 amino acids. CDR1 and CDR2 (germline): LGHDT, YNNKEL (reference sequence). CDR3 in amino acids: CASSQGSQRVYEQYF. Here the CDR3 DNA reads TGTGCCAGCAGCCAAGGTTCCCAGCGGGTCTACGAGCAGTACTTC.

The table lists this clonotype with many counts. In DNA form, the CDR3 reads TGTGCCAGCAGCCCCCAACAGGGTTCCTTCTACTACGAGCAGTACTTC. Protein: CASSPQQGSFYYEQYF. The V call is TRBV9, the J call TRBJ2-7, with D maybe TRBD1 (6 bases). This CDR3 region has 16 residues. V was pared by 4 bases and J by 3 bases, with 20 bases between. Germline assignment: CDR1 SGDLS and CDR2 YYNGEE. Supplemented by reference TRBV9 and TRBJ2-7, the full variable domain reads DSGVTQTPKHLITATGQRVTLRCSPRSGDLSVYWYQQSLDQGLQFLIQYYNGEERAKGNILERFSAQQFPDLHSELNLSSLELGDSALYFCASSPQQGSFYYEQYFGPGTRLTVT.

At least ten counts were recorded for this clonotype. The chain carries TRBV20-1 and TRBJ2-5, with 9 bases identical to TRBD2. Germline CDR1 reads DFQATT; CDR2 reads SNEGSKA (reference sequence). V was pared by 0 bases and J by 5 bases, with 7 bases of the junction left unmatched. The CDR3 length is 15 residues. CDR3 residues: CSARDPLAGWETQYF. The CDR3 DNA follows: TGCAGTGCTAGAGATCCCCTAGCGGGATGGGAGACCCAGTACTTC.

This clonotype was seen ten or more times. The chain carries TRBV11-3 and TRBJ2-3; 10 nucleotides line up with TRBD2. Germline V gives CDR1 SGHNT, CDR2 YENEEA. The CDR3 is 16 residues long. The junction had 8 bases not matched to a gene; V was cut back by 5 bases and J by 3 bases. As DNA, the CDR3 is TGTGCCAGCAGCCTAGGATTGGGACTAGCGACAGATACGCAGTATTTT. Protein: CASSLGLGLATDTQYF.

The chain couples TRBV30 to TRBJ1-5; 7 bases fit TRBD1. Trimming took 1 base from V and 0 from J; bases not matched to a gene: 3. Germline CDR1 is GTSNPN and CDR2 is SVGIG (reference sequence). The CDR3 extends over 15 amino acids. The CDR3: CAWSAGQNSNQPQHF. The DNA for the CDR3 is TGTGCCTGGAGTGCGGGACAGAATAGCAATCAGCCCCAGCATTTT.

This clonotype has a count of ten or more. The chain couples TRBV12-3 or TRBV12-4 to TRBJ2-3; 11 bases map to TRBD2. This CDR3 region has 16 residues. After removal of 6 bases from V and 1 base from J, the junction contained 6 bases not matched to a gene. CDR3: CASSHRSGRGTDTQYF. The CDR3 nucleotides read TGTGCCAGCAGCCACCGTAGCGGGAGGGGCACAGATACGCAGTATTTT.

Many counts were recorded for this clonotype. The J gene is TRBJ2-1, the V gene TRBV9, with D uncertain. Trimming took 4 bases from V and 7 from J, leaving 21 bases between them. Germline-derived CDR1 and CDR2 are SGDLS and YYNGEE. This CDR3 is 16 amino acids long. The CDR3, as DNA: TGTGCCAGCAGCTACCCAGATTCTGGCGGCTCGAATGAGCAGTTCTTC. Protein: CASSYPDSGGSNEQFF.

This clonotype was seen ten or more times. The chain couples TRBV5-4 to TRBJ2-1, with a possible D match to TRBD1 (6 bases). The V gene lost 4 bases and the J gene lost 6 bases, with 14 bases spanning the gap. This CDR3 spans 14 amino acids. Germline V gene data show CDR1 as SGHNT and CDR2 as YYREEE (reference sequence). This chain's CDR3 is CASSRGQMGNEQFF. The CDR3 bases are TGTGCCAGCAGCCGGGGACAAATGGGCAATGAGCAGTTCTTC.

This clonotype was picked up many times. This rearrangement joins TRBV12-3 or TRBV12-4 to TRBJ2-7, with D maybe TRBD2 (6 bases). Trimming stripped 5 bases from V and 2 bases from J, with 13 bases between. The CDR3 covers 14 residues. The CDR3: CASSRGAGAYEQYF. In nucleotides, the CDR3 is TGTGCCAGCAGTCGCGGGGCAGGCGCCTACGAGCAGTACTTC.

This clonotype was detected ten times or more. The chain uses TRBV7-9 and TRBJ1-1; TRBD1 is a possible D gene (5 bases). Trimming took 2 bases from V and 9 from J, leaving 19 bases between them. Germline loops: CDR1 SEHNR, CDR2 FQNEAQ (reference sequence). This CDR3 contains 15 residues. The CDR3 sequence: CASSLNLGLDHKAFF. For the CDR3, the DNA is TGTGCCAGCAGCTTAAACCTGGGGCTGGACCATAAAGCTTTCTTT.

At least ten counts were recorded for this clonotype. V and J are TRBV29-1 and TRBJ2-3; D remains unclear. V was shortened by 2 bases and J by 1 base, with 7 bases between the two germline ends. Germline CDR1 reads SQVTM; CDR2 reads ANQGSEA. The CDR3 is 13 residues long. CDR3 amino acids: CSVESAGTDTQYF. The CDR3 DNA reads TGCAGCGTTGAATCGGCAGGCACAGATACGCAGTATTTT.

This clonotype has only a few counts. The gene calls are TRBV19 and TRBJ2-1; a possible D gene is TRBD2 (6 bases). The ends were cut back, 5 bases at V and 4 bases at J, with 21 bases in the middle. The germline V gene has CDR1 LNHDA and CDR2 SQIVND (reference sequence). The CDR3 covers 17 residues. The CDR3 coding sequence is TGTGCCAGTAGTGCTGACTGGCGGGGAGTCAGTTACAATGAGCAGTTCTTC. Its protein product is CASSADWRGVSYNEQFF. Full variable domain (missing parts from reference TRBV19 and TRBJ2-1): DGGITQSPKYLFRKEGQNVTLSCEQNLNHDAMYWYRQDPGQGLRLIYYSQIVNDFQKGDIAEGYSVSREKKESFPLTVTSAQKNPTAFYLCASSADWRGVSYNEQFFGPGTRLTVL.

There are many counts of this clonotype. V and J are TRBV29-1 and TRBJ2-1, with TRBD2 identical over 8 bases. J was trimmed by 7 bases and V by 6 bases; bases with no gene match: 11. The germline CDR1 and CDR2 sequences are SQVTM and ANQGSEA. The length of the CDR3 is 14 residues. The CDR3 sequence: CSVVPGTSRNEQFF. The CDR3 region has the DNA TGCAGCGTCGTACCCGGGACTAGTAGAAATGAGCAGTTCTTC.

Ten or more counts support this clonotype. The chain combines TRBV7-8 with TRBJ2-5; tentative D call: TRBD2 (5 bases). V lost 1 base, J lost 1 base, and 13 bases lay in between. The CDR3 loop spans 16 amino acids. CDR1 is SGHVS and CDR2 is FQNEAQ in the germline V gene. The CDR3 is CASSLVSGNGQETQYF. In DNA, the CDR3 is TGTGCCAGCAGCTTAGTCTCCGGGAATGGCCAAGAGACCCAGTACTTC.

This clonotype has ten or more counts. J is TRBJ2-7 and V is TRBV5-1; D is possibly TRBD2 (6 bases). The CDR3 covers 16 residues. Germline V gene lookup returns CDR1 SGHRS and CDR2 YFSETQ. V lost 0 bases and J 6 bases, leaving 19 bases between the germline ends. DNA of the CDR3: TGCGCCAGCAGCTTGGCCCTGACGGGGGACCTAAGCGAGCAGTACTTC. Residues: CASSLALTGDLSEQYF. Full variable domain (rest looked up from reference TRBV5-1 and TRBJ2-7): KAGVTQTPRYLIKTRGQQVTLSCSPISGHRSVSWYQQTPGQGLQFLFEYFSETQRNKGNFPGRFSGRQFSNSRSEMNVSTLELGDSALYLCASSLALTGDLSEQYFGPGTRLTVT.

This clonotype was seen repeatedly, ten times or more. CDR3 in DNA: TGCAGTGCTAGTGAATTTCGCACAGATACGCAGTATTTT. Translating it yields CSASEFRTDTQYF. V gene TRBV20-1 combines with J gene TRBJ2-3; D remains ambiguous. CDR1 is DFQATT, CDR2 SNEGSKA, per germline (reference sequence). V was trimmed by 3 bases and J by 1 base, leaving 8 bases between them. The CDR3 loop spans 13 amino acids.

This clonotype was detected many times. The V and J genes are TRBV4-2 and TRBJ2-7; D is possibly TRBD2 (6 bases). Trimming took 0 bases from V and 3 from J, leaving 27 bases between them. Germline V gives CDR1 LGHNA, CDR2 YNFKEQ. The CDR3 is 20 residues long. DNA of the CDR3: TGTGCCAGCAGCCAAGATCTGGGAGCCCACTTAGGAGGGATCGGCTACGAGCAGTACTTC. Translating gives CASSQDLGAHLGGIGYEQYF.

This clonotype was detected ten times or more. The gene calls are TRBV7-6 and TRBJ2-2; TRBD1 aligns across 8 bases. CDR1 is SGHVS and CDR2 is FNYEAQ in the germline V gene. This CDR3 spans 13 amino acids. Trimming removed 5 bases from V and 6 bases from J; junction bases left unmatched: 2. The CDR3: CASSNRGSGELFF. The CDR3 coding sequence is TGTGCCAGCAGCAACAGGGGGTCCGGGGAGCTGTTTTTT.

This clonotype was counted many times. The chain is built from TRBV28 and TRBJ2-7; TRBD2 agrees at 7 bases. From germline, CDR1 is MDHEN and CDR2 SYDVKM. This CDR3 comprises 16 residues. Losses at the gene ends were 6 bases for V and 4 bases for J; bases not matched to a gene: 15. The CDR3 bases are TGTGCCAGCAGGCTGGGTGAGGGCGGGAGCTGGTACGAGCAGTACTTC. It yields the protein CASRLGEGGSWYEQYF.

This clonotype was recorded many times. This chain joins TRBV20-1 and TRBJ1-1; TRBD1 might be the D (6 bases). This CDR3 is built from 16 residues. Trimming took 0 bases from V and 9 from J, leaving 23 bases between them. CDR1 and CDR2 (germline): DFQATT, SNEGSKA (reference sequence). The CDR3 DNA follows: TGCAGTGCTAGAGATCCCCGGGAACAGGGTCGGGCTAAAGCTTTCTTT. Translated, it gives CSARDPREQGRAKAFF.

This clonotype was seen ten or more times. The genes are TRBV25-1 and TRBJ2-5; no reliable D call. The CDR3 extends over 12 amino acids. CDR1 is MGHDK and CDR2 is SYGVNS in the germline V gene. V dropped 1 base and J dropped 3 bases, with 3 bases sitting between them. In nucleotides, the CDR3 is TGTGCCAGCAGTGAATGGAAAGAGACCCAGTACTTC. Translating it yields CASSEWKETQYF.

This clonotype was seen many times. The chain couples TRBV20-1 to TRBJ1-5; no clear D. V dropped 5 bases and J dropped 0 bases, with 17 bases sitting between them. Per the germline V gene, CDR1 is DFQATT and CDR2 is SNEGSKA (reference sequence). This CDR3 is 16 amino acids long. CDR3 bases: TGCAGTGCTCCGGAATCGACGGCCGCTAGCAATCAGCCCCAGCATTTT. Translating gives CSAPESTAASNQPQHF.

This clonotype appeared many times. The rearrangement joins TRBV4-2 to TRBJ2-1; D remains ambiguous. This CDR3 is built from 15 residues. From germline, CDR1 is LGHNA and CDR2 YNFKEQ. Trimming shortened V by 0 bases and J by 8 bases, and 14 bases separated the two germline ends. The CDR3 DNA is TGTGCCAGCAGCCAAGATATAACGGATCCCCATGAGCAGTTCTTC. This translates into CASSQDITDPHEQFF.

This clonotype has at least ten counts. The V gene is TRBV2, the J gene TRBJ2-7, with D possibly matching TRBD2 (7 bases). This CDR3 region has 15 residues. V lost 6 bases and J 1 base, leaving 16 bases between the germline ends. Germline V gene lookup returns CDR1 SNHLY and CDR2 FYNNEI. DNA for the CDR3: TGTGCCAGCAGGAACGGGGGGCTAAGGTCCTACGAGCAGTACTTC. Residues: CASRNGGLRSYEQYF.

The table lists this clonotype with many counts. The J gene is TRBJ2-5, the V gene TRBV29-1; D tentatively reads TRBD1 or TRBD2 (7 bases each). The CDR3 sequence is 16 residues long. CDR1 and CDR2 (germline): SQVTM, ANQGSEA. V was pared by 7 bases and J by 0 bases, with 21 bases between. The CDR3 nucleotides are TGCAGCGGGGGAGGGGGCGGGGGTTTCTACCAAGAGACCCAGTACTTC. This codes for CSGGGGGGFYQETQYF.

There are many counts of this clonotype. The chain combines TRBV11-2 with TRBJ2-1, with 10 bases matching TRBD2. CDR1 SGHAT and CDR2 FQNNGV come from the germline V gene. This CDR3 is built from 14 residues. Trimming took 6 bases from V and 5 from J; bases not matched to a gene: 4. The CDR3, as DNA: TGTGCCAGCAGACCAGCGGGGGGGAACAATGAGCAGTTCTTC. This encodes CASRPAGGNNEQFF.

This clonotype was observed at least ten times. The chain employs TRBV4-3 and TRBJ2-7; D gene ambiguous. The germline gives CDR1 LGHNA, CDR2 YSLEER. V lost 1 base and J lost 3, with 7 bases in between. This CDR3 has 13 amino acids. The CDR3 bases are TGCGCCAGCAGCCAAGGATCTCACTACGAGCAGTACTTC. Amino acid sequence: CASSQGSHYEQYF.

The chain uses TRBV12-3 or TRBV12-4 and TRBJ2-1; 7 bases are shared with TRBD1. The CDR3 length is 16 residues. The J segment lost 4 bases and the V segment lost 8 bases, leaving 14 bases of the junction unmatched. Here the CDR3 reads CASLRGGLRAYNEQFF. The DNA for the CDR3 is TGTGCCAGCTTGAGAGGGGGCCTCAGGGCTTACAATGAGCAGTTCTTC.

There are many counts of this clonotype. The rearrangement joins TRBV7-9 to TRBJ1-4; D is unclear. V was shortened by 5 bases and J by 2 bases, with 9 bases between the two germline ends. Germline V gene sequence: CDR1 SEHNR, CDR2 FQNEAQ (reference sequence). This CDR3 region has 14 residues. The CDR3 bases are TGTGCCAGCAGCAACCGGGCGACTAATGAAAAACTGTTTTTT. Translating gives CASSNRATNEKLFF.